The 18 T cell receptor beta chains presented below share a single source sample, sequenced in a study of T cells in Graves' hyperthyroidism and ophthalmopathy. The CDR3 regions of TCR beta were amplified from RNA transcripts. The HTBI set primed first-round TCR CDR3 RT-PCR. One entry per CDR3 protein results from TCRdb running MiXCR on the multiplex PCR reads. Of 500,000 to 550,000 distinct CDR3 sequences in the sample, around 20% were seen once. The sequenced sample consisted of blood. These receptors all come from a man aged 18 to 30 with Graves' hyperthyroidism.

At least ten counts were recorded for this clonotype. The rearrangement uses TRBV2 and TRBJ1-3, with D hard to call. The germline V gene has CDR1 SNHLY and CDR2 FYNNEI. V was shortened by 7 bases and J by 0 bases, with 10 bases between the two germline ends. The CDR3 is made up of 14 amino acids. Written as DNA, the CDR3 is TGTGCCAGCAATGCGGGCAACTCTGGAAACACCATATATTTT. Translated, it gives CASNAGNSGNTIYF.

The sample holds a few counts of this clonotype. The gene calls are TRBV15 and TRBJ2-7; D possibly matches TRBD1 or TRBD2 (5 bases each). Germline V gene data show CDR1 as LNHNV and CDR2 as YYDKDF (reference sequence). The CDR3 has 16 residues. V was cut by 0 bases and J by 2 bases, with 14 bases left in between. CDR3 loop: CATSRDRGVSAYEQYF. CDR3 coding DNA: TGTGCCACCAGCAGAGATAGAGGGGTTTCAGCCTACGAGCAGTACTTC.

This clonotype turned up a few times. This chain connects TRBV12-3 or TRBV12-4 to TRBJ1-5; TRBD1 is a possible D gene (6 bases). With 5 bases removed from V and 5 bases from J, the gap between germline ends came to 13 bases. The CDR3 contains 14 residues. For the CDR3, the DNA is TGTGCCAGCAGTCCGGGACATAACGATCAGCCCCAGCATTTT. Translation gives CASSPGHNDQPQHF.

V usage is TRBV9 and J usage is TRBJ2-7; TRBD1 agrees at 8 bases. Trimming took 4 bases from V and 5 from J; bases not matched to a gene: 14. CDR1 SGDLS and CDR2 YYNGEE come from the germline V gene. The CDR3 runs to 16 residues. In DNA form, the CDR3 reads TGTGCCAGCAGCCCCCTTTTTGGACAGGGAGGCCACGAGCAGTACTTC. It yields the protein CASSPLFGQGGHEQYF.

This clonotype was seen ten or more times. This chain joins TRBV11-2 and TRBJ1-5; D possibly corresponds to TRBD1 (5 bases). Trimming cost V 7 bases and J 0 bases, with 19 bases left between them. Germline CDR1 reads SGHAT; CDR2 reads FQNNGV. The CDR3 extends over 17 amino acids. In nucleotides, the CDR3 is TGTGCCAGCACCTCAGACAGTTTGGGTTATAGCAATCAGCCCCAGCATTTT. Its translation: CASTSDSLGYSNQPQHF. The full variable domain, in which reference TRBV11-2 and TRBJ1-5 provide the parts outside the CDR3, is EAGVAQSPRYKIIEKRQSVAFWCNPISGHATLYWYQQILGQGPKLLIQFQNNGVVDDSQLPKDRFSAERLKGVDSTLKIQPAKLEDSAVYLCASTSDSLGYSNQPQHFGDGTRLSIL.

This clonotype was detected only a few times. For the CDR3, the DNA is TGCAGCGTAACCAGGGGGGGAAATTCACCCCTCCACTTT. Translating gives CSVTRGGNSPLHF. The genes are TRBV29-1 and TRBJ1-6; 7 nucleotides agree with TRBD1. Germline lookup yields CDR1 SQVTM and CDR2 ANQGSEA. This CDR3 has 13 amino acids. V shed 6 bases, J shed 7 bases, and the junction held 6 bases outside the gene matches.

This clonotype was seen many times. The CDR3 DNA follows: TGTGCCAGCAGTTTCCTTGGGGGAGGGAACACTGAAGCTTTCTTT. Translation gives CASSFLGGGNTEAFF. This chain joins TRBV12-3 or TRBV12-4 and TRBJ1-1, with a possible D match to TRBD1 (5 bases). The CDR3 length is 15 residues. V was cut by 3 bases and J by 1 base, with 12 bases left in between.

This clonotype came up many times. The chain links TRBV12-3 or TRBV12-4 to TRBJ1-1; D gene unclear. Trimming took off 6 bases at V and 1 base at J, with 21 bases between the two ends. The CDR3 consists of 17 residues. In nucleotides, the CDR3 is TGTGCCAGCAGACCTAGGCCCGTTCGTGAGAGGAACACTGAAGCTTTCTTT. It encodes CASRPRPVRERNTEAFF.

This clonotype was observed many times. The V and J genes are TRBV28 and TRBJ2-7; D is uncertain. V was pared by 5 bases and J by 5 bases, with 10 bases between. The germline V gene has CDR1 MDHEN and CDR2 SYDVKM. The CDR3 consists of 12 residues. The CDR3 coding sequence is TGTGCCAGCAGTGTAACACTCGACGAGCAGTACTTC. Protein: CASSVTLDEQYF.

At least ten counts were recorded for this clonotype. The chain couples TRBV6-2 or TRBV6-3 to TRBJ1-2; D is unclear. V shed 10 bases and J shed 4 bases, with 10 bases lying between them. Germline V gives CDR1 MNHEY, CDR2 SVGEGT. The CDR3 has 11 amino acids. DNA for the CDR3: TGTGCCATCCGGTATATCTATGGCTACACCTTC. Amino acid sequence: CAIRYIYGYTF.

The CDR3 coding sequence is TGTGCCAGCAGTTTAGGGACAGGGAGGGAAGAGCAGTACTTC. It is translated as CASSLGTGREEQYF. The chain uses TRBV12-3 or TRBV12-4 and TRBJ2-7; D possibly corresponds to TRBD1 (8 bases). The V end was cut by 1 base, the J end by 7 bases, with 14 bases between. The CDR3 has 14 amino acids.

Ten or more counts support this clonotype. For the CDR3, the DNA is TGTGCCAGCAGCCTCTTCATGAACTACACCTTC. Protein sequence: CASSLFMNYTF. J is TRBJ1-2 and V is TRBV12-3 or TRBV12-4; D is unresolved. The CDR3 has 11 residues. The ends were cut back, 6 bases at V and 10 bases at J, with 12 bases in the middle.

The rearrangement links TRBV2 to TRBJ2-5; a possible D gene is TRBD2 (7 bases). Germline CDR1 SNHLY, CDR2 FYNNEI. This CDR3 is built from 13 residues. The CDR3 region has the DNA TGTGCTACGTCGTCCCGGGGGGCAGAGACCCAGTACTTC. Protein product: CATSSRGAETQYF.

In its sample, this clonotype was seen a few times. V gene TRBV28 combines with J gene TRBJ1-3; D call uncertain. Germline CDR1 is MDHEN and CDR2 is SYDVKM. This CDR3 is built from 16 residues. Trimming took 4 bases from V and 0 from J, leaving 13 bases between them. The CDR3 nucleotides are TGTGCCAGCAGTTATCTCCCGGGGAGCTCTGGAAACACCATATATTTT. Protein sequence: CASSYLPGSSGNTIYF.

This clonotype was counted many times. V is TRBV6-5 and J is TRBJ1-5; TRBD1 might be the D (6 bases). Germline V gene lookup returns CDR1 MNHEY and CDR2 SVGAGI. This CDR3 has 14 amino acids. Trimming removed 6 bases from V and 7 bases from J, with 16 bases in between. As DNA, the CDR3 is TGTGCCAGCAGACCCACAGGGTCCACCCAGCCCCAGCATTTT. It is translated as CASRPTGSTQPQHF.

The sample holds a few counts of this clonotype. The V and J genes are TRBV5-6 and TRBJ2-7; D is ambiguous. The CDR3 extends over 15 amino acids. The germline V gene encodes CDR1 SGHDT and CDR2 YYEEEE. Trimming stripped 4 bases from V and 7 bases from J, with 21 bases between. CDR3 sequence (DNA): TGTGCCAGCAGCCGCGCCTCCAGTACCTTAGGGGAGCAGTACTTC. This sequence encodes CASSRASSTLGEQYF.

This clonotype was seen many times. The chain is built from TRBV11-2 and TRBJ2-7; D unresolved. The CDR3 runs 14 residues. Deletions cut 5 bases from V and 7 bases from J, with 18 bases between. From germline, CDR1 is SGHAT and CDR2 FQNNGV. As DNA, the CDR3 is TGTGCCAGCAGCCAATCGCATTCTGGGTATGAGCAGTACTTC. As protein: CASSQSHSGYEQYF.

Concerning this clonotype: This clone may be a read error of a much larger clone one base away. This chain links TRBV6-1 with TRBJ1-6; 7 bases line up with TRBD1. Germline lookup yields CDR1 MNHNS and CDR2 SASEGT. The trim removed 6 bases at V and 7 bases at J, leaving 3 bases unmatched. The CDR3 is 13 residues long. The chain's CDR3 is CASRAGGNSPLHF. CDR3 in DNA: TGTGCCAGCAGGGCAGGGGGAAATTCACCCCTCCACTTT.